The rows below give T cell receptor beta chains drawn from one sample of a study of T cell changes during pregnancy in multiple sclerosis. The repertoire was sequenced with immunoSEQ multiplex PCR; TCRdb's copy has only in-frame clones and lacks some. The sample records 45,000 to 60,000 clones, over 80% being singletons. This specimen consisted of CD4+ T cells from peripheral blood mononuclear cells, obtained in the third trimester of pregnancy. The receptors shown here come from a female donor with multiple sclerosis, enrolled in a pregnancy study. Both conserved end residues are part of each CDR3. The D gene is left open where the match is weak. Clone size is given for some rows only: seen once, a few or many times, or a class if the clone is expanded.

J | D | size | V | DNA | CDR3
TRBJ2-2 | . | . | TRBV10-3 | TGTGCCATCTCGACTAGTGGCGCCGGGGAGCTGTTTTTT | CAISTSGAGELFF
TRBJ2-5 | . | . | TRBV6-5 | TGTGCCAGCAGTTACGACAGCTCGAGGCCCCAGTACTTC | CASSYDSSRPQYF
TRBJ1-2 | . | . | TRBV29-1 | TGCAGCGTTGCCATCCCGGGACTAAGGAGAGACTATGGCTACACCTTC | CSVAIPGLRRDYGYTF
TRBJ1-1 | TRBD1 | . | TRBV6-5 | TGTGCCAGCAGCAATCGGGACAGGGGCAAGACTGAAGCTTTCTTT | CASSNRDRGKTEAFF
TRBJ1-1 | TRBD1 | . | TRBV7-6 | TGTGCCAGCAGCTTAGTGACAGGGGTCGGCACTGAAGCTTTCTTT | CASSLVTGVGTEAFF
TRBJ2-1 | . | . | TRBV9 | TGTGCCAGCAGCGTCCCGGGATCGGGAAAGCAGTTCTTC | CASSVPGSGKQFF
TRBJ2-5 | TRBD2 | . | TRBV5-1 | TGCGCCAGCAGCCAAACTAGCGGGGGGGCCTCTGCGACCCAGTACTTC | CASSQTSGGASATQYF
TRBJ2-7 | . | . | TRBV6-1 | TGTGCCAGCAGTGAATCCCGTTCGCGGAATATACGCCTTAGGGAGCAGTACTTC | CASSESRSRNIRLREQYF
TRBJ2-1 | TRBD2 | . | TRBV6-5 | TGTGCCTCGAGGACTAGCGGGGGTTACAATGAGCAGTTCTTC | CASRTSGGYNEQFF
TRBJ2-5 | . | . | TRBV7-9 | TGTGCCAGCAGCTCGCTGGGGCGACAAGAGACCCAGTACTTC | CASSSLGRQETQYF
TRBJ1-4 | TRBD1 | . | TRBV14 | TGTGCCAGCAGCCAAATACCGGGACAGGGGGTTAGTCTTGGTGAAAAACTGTTTTTT | CASSQIPGQGVSLGEKLFF
TRBJ2-7 | TRBD2 | . | TRBV7-3 | TGTGCCAGCAGCATGACTAGCGACCACTACGAGCAGTACTTC | CASSMTSDHYEQYF
TRBJ2-5 | . | . | TRBV6-7 | TGTGCCAGCAGCCTAGGACAGTTCCAAGAGACCCAGTACTTC | CASSLGQFQETQYF
TRBJ1-2 | TRBD1 | . | TRBV15 | TGTGCCACCAGCAGAGATGGGCAGGGACAGGGTAACTATGGCTACACCTTC | CATSRDGQGQGNYGYTF
TRBJ2-3 | . | few | TRBV4-3 | TGCGCCAGCAGCCAAGCGGTGGCAGGGAGGACAGATACGCAGTATTTT | CASSQAVAGRTDTQYF
TRBJ1-5 | . | . | TRBV7-6 | TGTGCCAGCAGCTTATCGAGGTCCCAGCCCCAGCATTTT | CASSLSRSQPQHF
TRBJ2-3 | TRBD2 | . | TRBV9 | TGTGCCAGCACCTCTGGCCCAGCGGGGGGGCCGAATACGCAGTATTTT | CASTSGPAGGPNTQYF
TRBJ1-5 | . | . | TRBV19 | TGTGCCAGTATTAAGCCGGGGCAGCCCCAGCATTTT | CASIKPGQPQHF
TRBJ2-5 | TRBD1 | once | TRBV5-4 | TGTGCCAGCAGCTCCGACAGGGACAGGGGTCCAGAGACCCAGTACTTC | CASSSDRDRGPETQYF
TRBJ1-4 | . | . | TRBV29-1 | TGCAGCGTCGCTCCTACGTGGAGGAGGGATGAAAAACTGTTTTTT | CSVAPTWRRDEKLFF
TRBJ1-5 | . | . | TRBV30 | TGTGCCTGGAGTGCAGGCGCAGGGAATTATCAGCCCCAGCATTTT | CAWSAGAGNYQPQHF
TRBJ2-5 | TRBD2 | . | TRBV7-2 | TGTGCCAGCAGCCGATCCGGACTAGCGGGGGGCGGAGAGACCCAGTACTTC | CASSRSGLAGGGETQYF
TRBJ1-1 | . | . | TRBV9 | TGTGCCAGCAGCGTAGAAGGGGGAGCTGAAGCTTTCTTT | CASSVEGGAEAFF
TRBJ2-3 | . | once | TRBV6-5 | TGTGCCAGCAGCCGACACGGGGCAGATACGCAGTATTTT | CASSRHGADTQYF
TRBJ2-7 | . | . | TRBV18 | TGTGCCAGCTCACCAGACAGCCGTGCCTACGAGCAGTACTTC | CASSPDSRAYEQYF
TRBJ1-3 | . | . | TRBV6-5 | TGTGCCAGCAGACGAGGACAGAGGGACAACACCATATATTTT | CASRRGQRDNTIYF
TRBJ1-1 | TRBD1 | . | TRBV19 | TGTGCCAGTAGTATAGCAGGGGGCACTGAAGCTTTCTTT | CASSIAGGTEAFF
TRBJ1-1 | . | few | TRBV5-4 | TGTGCCAGCAGCATACGAGATTTGATTAGGAGTGAGGGCACTGAAGCTTTCTTT | CASSIRDLIRSEGTEAFF
TRBJ1-4 | . | . | TRBV5-5 | TGTGCCAGCAGCCTCAAACCCCAGGGGAATGAAAAACTGTTTTTT | CASSLKPQGNEKLFF
TRBJ1-2 | TRBD1 | . | TRBV30 | TGTGCCTGGAGCGTGGGACAGCGGGGGAACTATGGCTACACCTTC | CAWSVGQRGNYGYTF
TRBJ2-1 | TRBD2 | . | TRBV6-4 | TGTGCCAGCAGCGGGGGGACTAGCGGGGTGAGGCAGTTCTTC | CASSGGTSGVRQFF
TRBJ1-2 | TRBD1 | . | TRBV2 | TGTGCCAGCAGTTCGTTACGGGACAGGGTATACTATGGCTACACCTTC | CASSSLRDRVYYGYTF
TRBJ2-7 | . | . | TRBV7-2 | TGTGCCAGCAGCGCAAGCGGGTACTCCGAAACGTTAGGGTCCTACGAGCAGTACTTC | CASSASGYSETLGSYEQYF
TRBJ1-2 | TRBD1 | . | TRBV10-3 | TGTGCCATCAGTGAGTCACGGACAGGGAAGGGCTACACCTTC | CAISESRTGKGYTF
TRBJ2-5 | TRBD2 | . | TRBV9 | TGTGCCAGCAGCGCCTCTAGCGGGGGATGGGAGACCCAGTACTTC | CASSASSGGWETQYF
TRBJ2-3 | . | once | TRBV2 | TGTGCCAGCAGTGGAGGGATAGGGGATACGCAGTATTTT | CASSGGIGDTQYF
TRBJ1-1 | . | . | TRBV29-1 | TGCAGCGCCCTCAGGGTGAACACTGAAGCTTTCTTT | CSALRVNTEAFF
TRBJ2-1 | TRBD2 | . | TRBV6-4 | TGTGCCAGCAGTGACCGGGGACTAGCGGGGGGACCCTACAATGAGCAGTTCTTC | CASSDRGLAGGPYNEQFF
TRBJ1-3 | . | . | TRBV18 | TGTGCCAGCTCACCACCGGGAGGGGCGAGCGGAAACACCATATATTTT | CASSPPGGASGNTIYF
TRBJ2-5 | TRBD2 | . | TRBV5-4 | TGTGCCAGCAGCTCGCGGGGGGGCTTAGGCGAGACCCAGTACTTC | CASSSRGGLGETQYF
TRBJ2-5 | . | . | TRBV7-7 | TGTGCCAGCAGCTTTGCGGGGCAAGAGACCCAGTACTTC | CASSFAGQETQYF
TRBJ2-2 | . | . | TRBV7-2 | TGTGCCAGCAGCCCCCAGGGGACCGGGGAGCTGTTTTTT | CASSPQGTGELFF
TRBJ1-5 | TRBD1 | once | TRBV5-6 | TGTGCCAGCAGCTCTCTGGACAGGGATAATAGCAATCAGCCCCAGCATTTT | CASSSLDRDNSNQPQHF
TRBJ1-1 | . | . | TRBV7-9 | TGTGCCAGCAGCTCGGGACTTTCGAACACTGAAGCTTTCTTT | CASSSGLSNTEAFF
TRBJ1-1 | . | . | TRBV30 | TGTGCCTGCCGCACAGTGCAGGGGACTGAAGCTTTCTTT | CACRTVQGTEAFF
TRBJ1-1 | . | . | TRBV19 | TGTGCCAGTAGTGTACAGGTGAACACTGAAGCTTTCTTT | CASSVQVNTEAFF
TRBJ1-2 | . | . | TRBV7-2 | TGTGCCAGCAGCTTACTCGGGGGGCTGGGGGGCTACACCTTC | CASSLLGGLGGYTF
TRBJ1-5 | TRBD1 | . | TRBV6-6 | TGTGCCAGCAGTTACCTCGGACAGGGGGCCGGTCAGCCCCAGCATTTT | CASSYLGQGAGQPQHF
TRBJ1-5 | . | . | TRBV5-1 | TGCGCCAGCAGCTTGTCGGGTGGTAGCAATCAGCCCCAGCATTTT | CASSLSGGSNQPQHF
TRBJ2-3 | . | . | TRBV5-1 | TGCGCCAGCAGCTACTCAGGGGGGAACACAGATACGCAGTATTTT | CASSYSGGNTDTQYF
TRBJ2-7 | . | once | TRBV5-6 | TGTGCCAGCAGCTTGGGGCAGGGGACCTACTACGAGCAGTACTTC | CASSLGQGTYYEQYF
TRBJ2-7 | . | . | TRBV2 | TGTGCCAGCAGTGCGTCCAGGTATGAGGAGCAGTACTTC | CASSASRYEEQYF
TRBJ2-2 | . | . | TRBV12-5 | TGTGCTAGTGGTTTGGTACAGGGTGGGGTGACCGGGGAGCTGTTTTTT | CASGLVQGGVTGELFF
TRBJ1-2 | TRBD1 | . | TRBV12-5 | TGTGCTAGTGGTTTCTTGGACAGGGGCCATGGCTACACCTTC | CASGFLDRGHGYTF
TRBJ2-3 | TRBD2 | . | TRBV7-3 | TGTGCCAGCAGCCCCTCAGCGGGGGGGTTCACAGATACGCAGTATTTT | CASSPSAGGFTDTQYF